Included here is one TCR beta chain sequence, with context. Its antigen is as yet unknown. These data originate in a study of shared clonotypes between healthy human individuals. Germline V gene sequence: CDR1 SEHNR, CDR2 FQNEAQ (reference sequence). The CDR3 loop spans 14 amino acids. V was cut by 0 bases and J by 8 bases, with 10 bases left in between. Overall study findings and caveats: The study generally estimated greater richness for naive than memory subsets.

Profiled with immunoSEQ multiplex PCR; TCRdb holds only in-frame clones, not every one. The sample has approximately 2.1 million clones, about 92% seen once. A CD45RA-negative memory subset and a CD45RA+ naive subset were separated from the CD4+ cells. The rearrangement links TRBV7-9 to TRBJ2-2, with D unresolved. This clonotype originated in a man aged 18 to 30 in good health. Some clones in this sample may be carry-over from other donors' samples. Sequenced material: naive CD4+ T cells from PBMCs. Subset here: CD45RA+ positively selected. Here the CDR3 DNA reads TGTGCCAGCAGCTTAGCGTTGAGTATAGGGGAGCTGTTTTTT. This codes for CASSLALSIGELFF.